This is a list of T cell receptor beta chains from one sample in a study of shared clonotypes between healthy human individuals. Some clones are missing from TCRdb's copy, which holds only in-frame ones; the method was immunoSEQ multiplex PCR. Altogether some 1 million clones are present, 75% being singletons, with the ten largest covering approximately 1.5%. The specimen was memory CD4+ T cells sorted from blood. The origin of the receptors is a young man in good health. Each CDR3 is given with its conserved first and last residue. The D gene is left open where the match is weak. Expanded clones are given a class, and other clones once, few, many or no size at all.

>.|TRBV27|TRBJ1-1|.
CASSFLQGNTEAFF
TGTGCCAGCAGTTTCCTACAGGGGAACACTGAAGCTTTCTTT
>few|TRBV30|TRBJ1-6|.
CAWSVQGYILPLHF
TGTGCCTGGAGTGTACAAGGCTATATTTTGCCCCTCCACTTT
>.|TRBV30|TRBJ2-2|.
CALRDLKKTNTGELFF
TGTGCCCTCCGGGACTTGAAGAAAACGAACACCGGGGAGCTGTTTTTT
>.|TRBV6-1|TRBJ2-7|TRBD2
CASSEMAGGLYEQYF
TGTGCCAGCAGTGAAATGGCGGGGGGGCTCTACGAGCAGTACTTC
>.|TRBV5-1|TRBJ2-1|.
CASSLRTPGNEQFF
TGCGCCAGCAGCTTGCGGACTCCGGGCAATGAGCAGTTCTTC
>.|TRBV5-4|TRBJ2-4|.
CASSSSRDVAKNIQYF
TGTGCCAGCAGCTCCAGCCGGGACGTTGCCAAAAACATTCAGTACTTC
>.|TRBV28|TRBJ1-1|.
CASSLHGGGGTEAFF
TGTGCCAGCAGTTTACACGGAGGGGGTGGCACTGAAGCTTTCTTT
>.|TRBV5-4|TRBJ1-1|.
CASSRTGNTEAFF
TGTGCCAGCAGCCGTACGGGGAACACTGAAGCTTTCTTT
>few|TRBV30|TRBJ2-2|TRBD2
CAWSVRGGNTGELFF
TGTGCCTGGAGTGTCCGCGGGGGAAACACCGGGGAGCTGTTTTTT
>.|TRBV18|TRBJ2-2|.
CASSPLGDTGELFF
TGTGCCAGCTCACCACTCGGCGACACCGGGGAGCTGTTTTTT
>.|TRBV2|TRBJ2-1|TRBD2
CASRLGGGFYNEQFF
TGTGCCAGCCGGCTGGGCGGGGGATTTTACAATGAGCAGTTCTTC
>.|TRBV27|TRBJ1-1|.
CASARPGFGTEAFF
TGTGCCAGCGCCCGCCCGGGGTTTGGCACTGAAGCTTTCTTT
>once|TRBV5-1|TRBJ2-5|.
CASSLVPETGEETQYF
TGCGCCAGCAGCTTGGTTCCGGAGACCGGGGAGGAGACCCAGTACTTC
>.|TRBV15|TRBJ2-7|TRBD2
CATSRDLHRVKAGGSYEQYF
TGTGCCACCAGCAGAGATCTCCACAGGGTGAAGGCGGGAGGGTCCTACGAGCAGTACTTC
>.|TRBV28|TRBJ2-3|.
CASSNTDTQYF
TGTGCCAGCAGCAACACAGATACGCAGTATTTT
>.|TRBV19|TRBJ2-7|.
CASSMPYSYEQYF
TGTGCCAGTAGTATGCCTTACAGCTACGAGCAGTACTTC
>.|TRBV5-4|TRBJ2-3|TRBD2
CATTGASGGDSTDTQYF
TGTGCCACCACTGGCGCTAGCGGGGGGGATAGCACAGATACGCAGTATTTT
>.|TRBV5-1|TRBJ1-2|TRBD1
CASSSTGIEGGYTF
TGCGCCAGCAGCTCGACAGGGATTGAAGGAGGCTACACCTTC
>many|TRBV19|TRBJ2-5|.
CASSIGQQGLKTQYF
TGTGCCAGTAGTATAGGGCAACAGGGCCTGAAGACCCAGTACTTC
>.|TRBV27|TRBJ2-5|.
CASRYSGISQETQYF
TGTGCCAGCAGGTACTCAGGGATATCCCAAGAGACCCAGTACTTC
>.|TRBV4-3|TRBJ1-4|.
CASSQEYRNEKLFF
TGCGCCAGCAGCCAAGAATACAGAAATGAAAAACTGTTTTTT
>.|TRBV4-2|TRBJ1-5|TRBD1
CASSPGPDRVYVSLGNQPQHF
TGTGCCAGCAGCCCCGGCCCGGACAGGGTCTATGTTAGCTTAGGCAATCAGCCCCAGCATTTT
>.|TRBV25-1|TRBJ2-5|TRBD1
CASSEWEGGGETQYF
TGTGCCAGCAGTGAATGGGAAGGGGGCGGAGAGACCCAGTACTTC
>.|TRBV11-2|TRBJ1-3|.
CASQLRQPGNTIYF
TGTGCCAGCCAGCTTAGACAGCCTGGAAACACCATATATTTT
>.|TRBV5-5|TRBJ1-1|.
CASSFEWSWSGKNTEAFF
TGTGCCAGCAGCTTCGAATGGTCTTGGTCCGGGAAGAACACTGAAGCTTTCTTT
>once|TRBV11-2|TRBJ1-3|.
CASSVSDGGNTIYF
TGTGCCAGCAGCGTCAGTGACGGTGGAAACACCATATATTTT
>.|TRBV29-1|TRBJ2-7|TRBD1
CSVGYTGGRHEQYF
TGCAGCGTTGGATACACAGGGGGCAGACACGAGCAGTACTTC
>.|TRBV6-4|TRBJ1-5|.
CASSDQTDDQPQHF
TGTGCCAGCAGTGACCAGACGGACGATCAGCCCCAGCATTTT
>few|TRBV19|TRBJ2-5|TRBD2
CASSYALAGQETQYF
TGTGCCAGTAGTTACGCACTAGCGGGGCAAGAGACCCAGTACTTC
>few|TRBV11-2|TRBJ1-2|TRBD1
CASSLSGTGHGYTF
TGTGCCAGCAGCCTATCAGGGACAGGTCATGGCTACACCTTC
>once|TRBV2|TRBJ2-3|TRBD2
CASSELAGGGADTQYF
TGTGCCAGCAGTGAACTAGCGGGGGGCGGTGCAGATACGCAGTATTTT
>.|TRBV9|TRBJ1-1|TRBD1
CASSVESGGRTFF
TGTGCCAGCAGCGTAGAGTCAGGGGGCAGAACTTTCTTT
>.|TRBV28|TRBJ2-2|TRBD1
CASYGQGPGELFF
TGTGCCAGCTATGGACAGGGCCCCGGGGAGCTGTTTTTT
>.|TRBV7-8|TRBJ1-3|.
CASRGNRDSGNTIYF
TGTGCCAGCAGGGGAAACAGGGACTCTGGAAACACCATATATTTT
>.|TRBV10-3|TRBJ2-7|TRBD2
CAIRGTSGGPTEYEQYF
TGTGCCATCAGGGGGACTAGCGGGGGGCCTACCGAGTACGAGCAGTACTTC
>.|TRBV30|TRBJ1-2|.
CAWSVRRGGNYGYTF
TGTGCCTGGAGTGTACGTAGAGGGGGTAACTATGGCTACACCTTC
>many|TRBV30|TRBJ1-6|.
CAWSVGSNNSPLHF
TGTGCCTGGAGTGTGGGGAGCAATAATTCACCCCTCCACTTT
>.|TRBV6-6|TRBJ2-1|TRBD2
CASSSPLAGANEQFF
TGTGCCAGCAGTTCACCGCTAGCGGGGGCCAATGAGCAGTTCTTC
>.|TRBV19|TRBJ2-3|.
CASSIQFPTDTQYF
TGTGCCAGTAGTATCCAGTTCCCCACAGATACGCAGTATTTT
>once|TRBV5-1|TRBJ2-7|TRBD2
CASSLDGLAVYEQYF
TGCGCCAGCAGCTTGGACGGCCTAGCGGTCTACGAGCAGTACTTC
>.|TRBV6-5|TRBJ2-1|TRBD1
CASSSNRGQAYNEQFF
TGTGCCAGCAGTTCCAACAGGGGGCAAGCCTACAATGAGCAGTTCTTC
>.|TRBV6-5|TRBJ2-7|.
CASGTQPPSSYEQYF
TGTGCCAGCGGCACTCAGCCACCGAGCTCCTACGAGCAGTACTTC